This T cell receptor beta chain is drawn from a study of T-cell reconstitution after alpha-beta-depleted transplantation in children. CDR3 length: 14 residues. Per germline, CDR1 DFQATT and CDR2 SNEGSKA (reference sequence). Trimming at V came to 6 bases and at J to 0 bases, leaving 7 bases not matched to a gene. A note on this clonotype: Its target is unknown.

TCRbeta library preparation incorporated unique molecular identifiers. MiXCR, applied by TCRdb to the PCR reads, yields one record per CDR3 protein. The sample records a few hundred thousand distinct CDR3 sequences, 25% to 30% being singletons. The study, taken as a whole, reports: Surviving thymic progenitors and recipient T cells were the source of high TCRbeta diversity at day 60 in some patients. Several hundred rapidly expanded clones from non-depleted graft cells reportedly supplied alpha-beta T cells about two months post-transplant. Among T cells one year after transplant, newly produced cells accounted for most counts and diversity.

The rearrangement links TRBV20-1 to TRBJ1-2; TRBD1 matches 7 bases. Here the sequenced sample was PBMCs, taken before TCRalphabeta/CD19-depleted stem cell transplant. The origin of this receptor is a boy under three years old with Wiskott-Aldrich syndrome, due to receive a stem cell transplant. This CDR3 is CSAAGTETNYGYTF. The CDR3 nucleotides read TGCAGTGCCGCCGGGACAGAGACTAACTATGGCTACACCTTC.